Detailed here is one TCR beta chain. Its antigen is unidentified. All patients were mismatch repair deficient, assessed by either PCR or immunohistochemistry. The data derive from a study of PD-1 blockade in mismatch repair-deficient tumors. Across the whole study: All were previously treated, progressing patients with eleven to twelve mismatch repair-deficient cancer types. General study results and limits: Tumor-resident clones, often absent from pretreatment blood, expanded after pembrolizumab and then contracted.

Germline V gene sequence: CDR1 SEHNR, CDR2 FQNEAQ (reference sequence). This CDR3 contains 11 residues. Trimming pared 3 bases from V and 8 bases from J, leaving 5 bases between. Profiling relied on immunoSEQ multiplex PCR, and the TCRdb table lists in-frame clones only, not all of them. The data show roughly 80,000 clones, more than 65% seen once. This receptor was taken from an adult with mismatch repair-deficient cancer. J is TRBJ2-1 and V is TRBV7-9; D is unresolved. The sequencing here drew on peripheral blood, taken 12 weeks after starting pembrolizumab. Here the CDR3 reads CASSLVDEQFF. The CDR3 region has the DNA TGTGCCAGCAGCTTGGTCGATGAGCAGTTCTTC.